Listed here are 22 T cell receptor beta chains from one sample, sequenced in a study of OX40 agonist ivuxolimab in advanced cancers. The method was immunoSEQ multiplex PCR; TCRdb's version includes in-frame clones alone and lacks a portion of them. The sample has about 60,000 clones, around 85% seen once; the top ten hold more than 2.5%. The sequenced sample was CD4+ or CD8+ T cells sorted from blood, obtained in a trial of the OX40 agonist ivuxolimab. These receptors originate from an adult with an advanced solid tumor such as melanoma, head and neck, liver or kidney cancer.

The rearrangement uses TRBV2 and TRBJ2-7; no clear D gene. The CDR3 sequence is 11 residues long. Trimming pared 6 bases from V and 4 bases from J, leaving 7 bases between. CDR1 and CDR2 from the germline V gene are SNHLY and FYNNEI. Written as DNA, the CDR3 is TGTGCCAGCAGGTCAGAATACGAGCAGTACTTC. Its protein is CASRSEYEQYF.

The chain links TRBV30 to TRBJ1-2; 9 nucleotides agree with TRBD1. V trimming: 8 bases; J trimming: 7 bases; junction bases outside the gene matches: 8. CDR3 length: 12 amino acids. Looked up from germline, CDR1 is GTSNPN and CDR2 is SVGIG (reference sequence). CDR3 DNA: TGTGCCCACAGCGGGACAGGGTTTGGCTACACCTTC. Amino acid sequence: CAHSGTGFGYTF.

This rearrangement joins TRBV10-1 to TRBJ1-2; D gene unclear. Trimming took off 0 bases at V and 2 bases at J, with 7 bases between the two ends. The CDR3 has 14 amino acids. Germline CDR1 reads WNHNN; CDR2 reads SYGVQD (reference sequence). The CDR3 loop reads CASSESPENYGYTF. In DNA form, the CDR3 reads TGCGCCAGCAGTGAGTCACCAGAAAACTATGGCTACACCTTC.

The chain uses TRBV4-1 and TRBJ1-2; TRBD1 matches 8 bases. Germline V gene sequence: CDR1 MGHRA, CDR2 YSYEKL. V trimming: 1 base; J trimming: 8 bases; junction bases outside the gene matches: 3. The length of the CDR3 is 13 residues. The CDR3 loop reads CASSQAGGGGYTF. CDR3 nucleotides: TGCGCCAGCAGCCAAGCAGGGGGCGGAGGCTACACCTTC.

J is TRBJ1-6 and V is TRBV10-3; 7 nucleotides agree with TRBD1. Looked up from germline, CDR1 is ENHRY and CDR2 is SYGVKD. The CDR3 loop spans 17 amino acids. Trimming at V came to 3 bases and at J to 5 bases, leaving 10 bases not matched to a gene. The CDR3 loop is CAISDEDRAGNNSPLHF. The CDR3 region has the DNA TGTGCCATCAGTGATGAAGACAGGGCGGGGAATAATTCACCCCTCCACTTT.

The chain employs TRBV5-1 and TRBJ2-1; the D gene is possibly TRBD2 (5 bases). The CDR3 runs to 14 residues. Germline values: CDR1 SGHRS, CDR2 YFSETQ. Trimming took 1 base from V and 3 from J, leaving 8 bases between them. The CDR3, as DNA: TGCGCCAGCAGCTTGAGCGGCAACTACAATGAGCAGTTCTTC. Its translation is CASSLSGNYNEQFF.

This clone was observed a few times. The chain joins TRBV5-5 to TRBJ1-1; TRBD1 matches 7 bases. This CDR3 is built from 14 residues. CDR1 is SGHKS, CDR2 YYEKEE, per germline (reference sequence). V was clipped by 0 bases and J by 7 bases; unmatched bases: 6. As DNA, the CDR3 is TGTGCCAGCAGCTTGGAAGGGGGCTACCTTGAAGCTTTCTTT. Its protein product is CASSLEGGYLEAFF.

This chain connects TRBV18 to TRBJ1-3; no clear D gene. Germline V gene sequence: CDR1 KGHSH, CDR2 LQKENI. V was trimmed by 0 bases and J by 4 bases, leaving 13 bases between them. This CDR3 is built from 16 residues. The CDR3 DNA reads as TGTGCCAGCTCACCACCGGCTGGGCCCTGGGGAAACACCATATATTTT. Amino acids: CASSPPAGPWGNTIYF.

This sequence joins TRBV2 and TRBJ2-3; weak D call: TRBD1 (5 bases). Trimming took 4 bases from V and 4 from J, leaving 12 bases between them. The CDR3 has 14 residues. The germline V gene encodes CDR1 SNHLY and CDR2 FYNNEI. The CDR3 DNA reads as TGTGCCAGCAGTGGTGAAGGGGTGGCAGATACGCAGTATTTT. Translating gives CASSGEGVADTQYF.

V and J are TRBV5-1 and TRBJ2-3, with 9 bases aligning to TRBD2. This CDR3 contains 16 residues. With V trimmed by 0 bases and J by 5 bases, 7 bases remained unmatched. CDR1 SGHRS and CDR2 YFSETQ come from the germline V gene. The CDR3 DNA is TGCGCCAGCAGCTTGGCGCGGGGGGGCCTTGAAGATACGCAGTATTTT. Its translation: CASSLARGGLEDTQYF. Full variable domain (remainder filled in from reference TRBV5-1 and TRBJ2-3): KAGVTQTPRYLIKTRGQQVTLSCSPISGHRSVSWYQQTPGQGLQFLFEYFSETQRNKGNFPGRFSGRQFSNSRSEMNVSTLELGDSALYLCASSLARGGLEDTQYFGPGTRLTVL.

DNA for the CDR3: TGCGCCAGCAGCTTGGGAGTGGGTAGCTATGGCTACACCTTC. As protein: CASSLGVGSYGYTF. V is TRBV5-1 and J is TRBJ1-2; D gene ambiguous. The CDR3 is made up of 14 amino acids. The germline V and J ends were trimmed by 0 bases and 4 bases, with 10 bases remaining between them. Germline V gene sequence: CDR1 SGHRS, CDR2 YFSETQ.

DNA of the CDR3: TGTGCCAGTAGTACGGTCCTCGGGGGTGAAAAACTGTTTTTT. Translation: CASSTVLGGEKLFF. The chain combines TRBV19 with TRBJ1-4; perhaps TRBD1 as D (5 bases). The CDR3 runs to 14 residues. The V gene's germline CDR1 is LNHDA and CDR2 SQIVND (reference sequence). Trimming shortened V by 4 bases and J by 7 bases, and 13 bases separated the two germline ends.

This clone has only a few counts. J is TRBJ1-1 and V is TRBV19, with D perhaps TRBD1 (5 bases). Germline CDR1 and CDR2: LNHDA and SQIVND (reference sequence). Deletions cut 1 base from V and 10 bases from J, with 7 bases between. CDR3 length equals 11 residues. The CDR3 DNA reads as TGTGCCAGTAGTATAGGGGACCGAGCTTTCTTT. Residues: CASSIGDRAFF.

CDR3 sequence: CASSLRRGPNTEAFF. CDR3 nucleotide sequence: TGTGCCAGCAGCTTAAGGAGGGGCCCGAACACTGAAGCTTTCTTT. V and J are TRBV11-1 and TRBJ1-1, with a weak D call TRBD1 (5 bases). The CDR3 is made up of 15 amino acids. Between the trimmed V and J ends, which lost 2 bases and 1 base, there was a span of 11 bases. The V gene's germline CDR1 is SGHAT and CDR2 FQDESV (reference sequence). The whole variable domain, remainder taken from reference TRBV11-1 and TRBJ1-1, is EAEVAQSPRYKITEKSQAVAFWCDPISGHATLYWYRQILGQGPELLVQFQDESVVDDSQLPKDRFSAERLKGVDSTLKIQPAELGDSAMYLCASSLRRGPNTEAFFGQGTRLTVV.

The chain uses TRBV9 and TRBJ1-5; tentatively, D is TRBD1 (6 bases). Deletions cut 0 bases from V and 6 bases from J, with 13 bases between. This CDR3 spans 15 amino acids. Germline-derived CDR1 and CDR2 are SGDLS and YYNGEE. CDR3 coding DNA: TGTGCCAGCAGCGTAGGTGAAGGGGGTACTCAGCCCCAGCATTTT. Protein product: CASSVGEGGTQPQHF.

This chain connects TRBV27 to TRBJ2-7; the match to TRBD2 covers 14 bases. Unmatched junction bases numbered 8, after V lost 6 bases and J lost 4 bases. The CDR3 sequence is 16 residues long. In germline, CDR1 is MNHEY, CDR2 SMNVEV (reference sequence). The CDR3 sequence: CASSLTGTSGSYEQYF. The DNA for the CDR3 is TGTGCCAGCAGCCTGACCGGGACTAGCGGGAGTTACGAGCAGTACTTC.

V and J are TRBV5-6 and TRBJ1-4; D gene ambiguous. The CDR3 has 15 residues. Germline V gene data show CDR1 as SGHDT and CDR2 as YYEEEE. V was shortened by 5 bases and J by 8 bases, with 19 bases between the two germline ends. The CDR3 sequence: CASRSKARAGEKLFF. The CDR3 coding sequence is TGTGCCAGCAGGTCCAAAGCAAGGGCAGGAGAAAAACTGTTTTTT.

The V call is TRBV5-1, the J call TRBJ1-1; no definite D call. With 0 bases removed from V and 3 bases from J, the gap between germline ends came to 6 bases. Looked up from germline, CDR1 is SGHRS and CDR2 is YFSETQ. The CDR3 loop spans 13 amino acids. The CDR3 bases are TGCGCCAGCAGCTTGGCAGCATACACTGAAGCTTTCTTT. Protein product: CASSLAAYTEAFF.

V gene TRBV29-1 combines with J gene TRBJ1-1; D remains ambiguous. V was clipped by 7 bases and J by 1 base, with 16 bases between them. Germline CDR1 SQVTM, CDR2 ANQGSEA. CDR3 size: 14 residues. For the CDR3, the DNA is TGCAGCGCAGGAACGGGTCAGACGAACACTGAAGCTTTCTTT. Translation gives CSAGTGQTNTEAFF.

The chain links TRBV18 to TRBJ1-2, with 9 bases that match TRBD1. CDR3 length: 15 amino acids. V shed 3 bases, J shed 4 bases, and the junction held 6 bases outside the gene matches. Germline lookup yields CDR1 KGHSH and CDR2 LQKENI. The CDR3 coding sequence is TGTGCCAGCTCACCCGGGACAGGGCGTTTCTATGGCTACACCTTC. Its protein product is CASSPGTGRFYGYTF.

This sequence joins TRBV9 and TRBJ2-3, with a tentative D call TRBD2 (6 bases). CDR1 is SGDLS and CDR2 is YYNGEE in the germline V gene. This CDR3 is 17 amino acids long. The ends were cut back, 0 bases at V and 0 bases at J, with 14 bases in the middle. The CDR3 DNA follows: TGTGCCAGCAGCGTAGGGGTCGGGAGCGGTAGCACAGATACGCAGTATTTT. Amino acid sequence: CASSVGVGSGSTDTQYF.

This clone was counted a few times. This rearrangement joins TRBV30 to TRBJ1-1; weak D call: TRBD1 (6 bases). The CDR3 totals 13 residues. Trimming shortened V by 1 base and J by 0 bases, and 6 bases separated the two germline ends. Germline CDR1 is GTSNPN and CDR2 is SVGIG (reference sequence). The CDR3 sequence: CAWSGTVNTEAFF. The CDR3 bases are TGTGCCTGGAGTGGGACAGTGAACACTGAAGCTTTCTTT. Supplemented by reference TRBV30 and TRBJ1-1, the full variable domain reads SQTIHQWPATLVQPVGSPLSLECTVEGTSNPNLYWYRQAAGRGLQLLFYSVGIGQISSEVPQNLSASRPQDRQFILSSKKLLLSDSGFYLCAWSGTVNTEAFFGQGTRLTVV.